The source of this TCR beta chain is a study of blood T cells in healthy people across ages. A J-beta primer mix and a sample-barcoded 5' primer were used in a second PCR of about 7 to 12 cycles. One entry per CDR3 protein, called by TCRdb with MiXCR from the 5' RACE reads. Of 750,000 to 850,000 distinct CDR3 sequences detected, around 25% appear once; the ten largest clones hold around 3.6%. There are a few counts of this clonotype. CDR1 is LNHDA and CDR2 is SQIVND in the germline V gene (reference sequence). The CDR3 loop spans 13 amino acids. Trimming removed 3 bases from V and 5 bases from J, with 10 bases in between. Separately, the same data were catalogued under a study of T cells of mothers and their children.

J is TRBJ1-2 and V is TRBV19; possible D gene TRBD1, 5 bases. This sequence was found in a boy aged 5-17 years in good health. Sample: blood. CDR3 in DNA: TGTGCCAGTAGTATGGGACGGATTTATGGCTACACCTTC. Its translation is CASSMGRIYGYTF.